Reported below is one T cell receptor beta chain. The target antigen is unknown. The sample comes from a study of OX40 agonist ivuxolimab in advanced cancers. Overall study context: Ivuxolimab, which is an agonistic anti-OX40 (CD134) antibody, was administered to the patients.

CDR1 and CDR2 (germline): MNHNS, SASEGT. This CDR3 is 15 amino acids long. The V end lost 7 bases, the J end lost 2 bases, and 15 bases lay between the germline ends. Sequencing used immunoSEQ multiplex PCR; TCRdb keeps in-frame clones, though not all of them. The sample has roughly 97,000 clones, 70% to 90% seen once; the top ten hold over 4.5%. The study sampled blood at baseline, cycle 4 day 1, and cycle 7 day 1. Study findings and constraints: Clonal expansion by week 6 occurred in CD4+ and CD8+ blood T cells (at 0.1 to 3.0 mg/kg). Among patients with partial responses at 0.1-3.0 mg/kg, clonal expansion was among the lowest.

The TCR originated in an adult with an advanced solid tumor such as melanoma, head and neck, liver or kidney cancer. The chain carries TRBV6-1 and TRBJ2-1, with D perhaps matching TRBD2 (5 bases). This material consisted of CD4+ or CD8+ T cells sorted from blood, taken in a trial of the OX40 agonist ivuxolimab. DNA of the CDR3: TGTGCCAGCACCATAAATACGGGGACCTACAATGAGCAGTTCTTC. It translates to CASTINTGTYNEQFF.